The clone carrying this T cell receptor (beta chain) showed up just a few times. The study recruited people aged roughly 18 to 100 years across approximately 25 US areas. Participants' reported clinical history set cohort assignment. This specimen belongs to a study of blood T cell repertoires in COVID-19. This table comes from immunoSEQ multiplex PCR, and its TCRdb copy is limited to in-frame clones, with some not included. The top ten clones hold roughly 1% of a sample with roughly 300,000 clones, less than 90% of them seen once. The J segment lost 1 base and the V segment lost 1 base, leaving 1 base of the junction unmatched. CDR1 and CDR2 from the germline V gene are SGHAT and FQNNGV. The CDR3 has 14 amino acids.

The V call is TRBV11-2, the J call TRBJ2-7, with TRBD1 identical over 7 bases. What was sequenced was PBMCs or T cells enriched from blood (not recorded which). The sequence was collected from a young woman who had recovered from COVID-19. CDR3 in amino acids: CASSLATGSYEQYF. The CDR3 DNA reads TGTGCCAGCAGCTTAGCGACAGGGTCCTACGAGCAGTACTTC.